This T cell receptor (beta chain) was obtained from a study of cytomegalovirus exposure and HLA in healthy donors. The CDR3 is made up of 13 amino acids. The V gene end was trimmed by 4 bases and the J gene end by 9 bases; junction bases not matched to a gene: 2. Germline lookup yields CDR1 LNHDA and CDR2 SQIVND (reference sequence). In the PCR, 60 Vbeta and 13 Jbeta primers were used. The method was immunoSEQ multiplex PCR; TCRdb's version includes in-frame clones alone and lacks a portion of them. The sample shows 95,000 to 100,000 clones, approximately 76% of them seen only once. A remark on this clone: Its antigen remains unidentified.

Study-wide results and limits: Later analysis indicated greater clonal expansion among HLA-associated TCR beta chains than among equally common other chains. There were some 150 TCR beta chains listed as cytomegalovirus-associated. Sequence variants that were highly shared formed a cluster that was likely a sequencing artifact.

The origin of this receptor is a man in his forties in good health and CMV-seronegative. Material: PBMCs. The chain recombines TRBV19 with TRBJ1-5; 11 positions match TRBD1. The CDR3 here is CASSTDRGPPQHF. CDR3 sequence (DNA): TGTGCCAGTAGTACGGACAGGGGGCCGCCCCAGCATTTT.